This paragraph covers one T cell receptor (beta chain) sequence. Its antigen is not known. TCR alpha and TCR beta cDNA libraries with sample barcodes and UMIs came from 5'RACE using constant-segment primers. TCRdb called the 5' RACE reads again in MiXCR, with one record for every CDR3 protein. The data show under 400,000 distinct CDR3 sequences, around 28% seen once. This sample is part of a study of T-cell memory formation after mild COVID-19. Study-level information: Clusters of TCRs were largely donor specific.

V lost 4 bases and J lost 0, with 10 bases in between. CDR3 length: 15 amino acids. CDR1 and CDR2 from the germline V gene are SGHRS and YFSETQ. Overall study findings and caveats: Mainly CM and EM harbored the contracting CD4+ clones; mainly EMRA harbored the CD8+ ones.

The material sequenced was PBMCs or a T cell subset sorted from them (not recorded which). The TCR was taken from an adult woman who had mild COVID-19 (a few samples of this study predate the infection). Cell type and time point are not known. This rearrangement joins TRBV5-1 to TRBJ2-2, with D tentatively TRBD1 (5 bases). The CDR3 DNA reads TGCGCCAGCAGCAGACAGTTCGCGAACACCGGGGAGCTGTTTTTT. Translation gives CASSRQFANTGELFF.